Listed below are T cell receptor beta chains from one sample, sequenced in a study of blood T cell repertoires in COVID-19. Some clones are missing from TCRdb's copy, which holds only in-frame ones; the method was immunoSEQ multiplex PCR. The sample lists under 250,000 clones; approximately 81% were seen once. The sequencing input was peripheral blood. The receptors come from a man aged 45 to 65 who had recovered from COVID-19. CDR3s include the opening cysteine and the closing phenylalanine or tryptophan. The D gene is left open where the match is weak. Clone size is stated in some rows and not others, as once, few, many or a class when expanded.

TRBV3-1/TRBV3-2	NA	NA	TRBJ2-5	TGTGCCAGCAGCCATCTTGGCCGGGCCCAGTACTTC	CASSHLGRAQYF
TRBV7-9	few	TRBD1	TRBJ2-1	TGTGCCAGCAGCCAAGACCCGGGACAGAGGTACAATGAGCAGTTCTTC	CASSQDPGQRYNEQFF
TRBV10-1	NA	TRBD2	TRBJ2-3	TGCGCCAGCAGCCTTACTAGCGGGGCAGATACGCAGTATTTT	CASSLTSGADTQYF
TRBV27	NA	NA	TRBJ1-2	TGTGCCAGCAGCCCCCGGGGGGGGTATGGCTACACCTTC	CASSPRGGYGYTF
TRBV3-1/TRBV3-2	NA	TRBD2	TRBJ2-1	TGTGCCAGCAGCCAAACTAGCGGACAATACAATGAGCAGTTCTTC	CASSQTSGQYNEQFF
TRBV6-6	NA	NA	TRBJ1-1	TGTGCCAGCAGTTACTCTCGGGGAACGAACACTGAAGCTTTCTTT	CASSYSRGTNTEAFF
TRBV2	NA	NA	TRBJ2-1	TGTGCCAGCAACCAAGCTCTCGGCAATGAGCAGTTCTTC	CASNQALGNEQFF
TRBV28	few	TRBD1	TRBJ1-2	TGTGCCAGCAGATCGTCCGGGACAGGGCAAGTCGGGGATGGCTACACCTTC	CASRSSGTGQVGDGYTF
TRBV6-6	NA	NA	TRBJ2-7	TGTGCCAGCAGTTACACGTCTCCGGGAAGTCTGTACGAGCAGTACTTC	CASSYTSPGSLYEQYF
TRBV21-1	once	NA	TRBJ1-2	TGTGCCAGCAGCGGGACAGGAGTCTTCTCTAACTATGGCTACACCTTC	CASSGTGVFSNYGYTF
TRBV30	NA	TRBD2	TRBJ2-5	TGTGCCTGGGGTACCCAGCCATTAGCGGGAGCAGAGACCCAGTACTTC	CAWGTQPLAGAETQYF
TRBV5-1	NA	TRBD1	TRBJ2-4	TGCGCCAGCAGCAAAACAGGGGGCTGGAGCAAAAACATTCAGTACTTC	CASSKTGGWSKNIQYF
TRBV28	once	TRBD2	TRBJ2-1	TGTGCCAGCAGTTCCTACGCTAGCGGGACTTACAATGAGCAGTTCTTC	CASSSYASGTYNEQFF
TRBV30	NA	NA	TRBJ1-5	TGTGCCTGGAGTGTACTTTCGCGTCAGCCCCAGCATTTT	CAWSVLSRQPQHF
TRBV29-1	NA	NA	TRBJ2-5	TGCAGCGTTGAAAGGCGGGGGCAGGGTCTATCGGAGACCCAGTACTTC	CSVERRGQGLSETQYF
TRBV10-3	NA	TRBD1	TRBJ1-6	TGTGCCATCAGTGAACAGGGGCAAGGCCAGGCCCTCCACTTT	CAISEQGQGQALHF
TRBV28	NA	NA	TRBJ2-7	TGTGCCAGCAGTTTGGCGCAGGCCTCCTACGAGCAGTACTTC	CASSLAQASYEQYF
TRBV9	NA	NA	TRBJ2-7	TGTGCCAGCAGCGTAGGGGGGGACAGCCGCTACGAGCAGTACTTC	CASSVGGDSRYEQYF
TRBV6-5	NA	TRBD2	TRBJ2-1	TGTGCCAGCACATCACGTGGTGGCGGGAGGGCAGGGCAGTTCTTC	CASTSRGGGRAGQFF
TRBV20-1	once	NA	TRBJ1-5	TGCAGTGCTAGTCCCAGGTCCCTAAATCAGCCCCAGCATTTT	CSASPRSLNQPQHF
TRBV28	NA	NA	TRBJ2-1	TGTGCCAGCAGTTCGCAGACATTCTACAATGAGCAGTTCTTC	CASSSQTFYNEQFF
TRBV3-1/TRBV3-2	NA	TRBD2	TRBJ2-5	TGTGCCAGCAGCCATATCATGACTAGCGGGCAAGAGACCCAGTACTTC	CASSHIMTSGQETQYF
TRBV29-1	NA	TRBD2	TRBJ2-7	TGCAGCGTTGTTTTGGGACTAGCGCCAGGAGGTAGAACCTACGAGCAGTACTTC	CSVVLGLAPGGRTYEQYF
TRBV6-6	once	TRBD1	TRBJ1-2	TGTGCCAGCAGTCCTAGGGACAGGGGAAGCTATGGCTACACCTTC	CASSPRDRGSYGYTF
TRBV27	NA	NA	TRBJ2-1	TGTGCCAGCAGTTTATCGTTGCGGTACAATGAGCAGTTCTTC	CASSLSLRYNEQFF
TRBV6-5	NA	TRBD1	TRBJ2-7	TGTGCCTCTCGACAGGGTAGAGCCGAGCAGTACTTC	CASRQGRAEQYF
TRBV5-6	NA	TRBD2	TRBJ2-2	TGTGCCAGCAGCCCAAGGTTAGCGGGAGGTGGCGCCGGGGAGCTGTTTTTT	CASSPRLAGGGAGELFF
TRBV28	NA	TRBD2	TRBJ2-4	TGTGCCAGCAGTTCCTCCGGGAGGGGTAAAGACAAAAACATTCAGTACTTC	CASSSSGRGKDKNIQYF
TRBV28	NA	NA	TRBJ2-2	TGTGCCAGCACGATTGGGGGGACGAACACCGGGGAGCTGTTTTTT	CASTIGGTNTGELFF
TRBV7-2	few	NA	TRBJ2-1	TGTGCCAGCAGCTTAGCGGGACTAGGGGGCGATGAGCAGTTCTTC	CASSLAGLGGDEQFF
TRBV28	NA	TRBD1	TRBJ2-7	TGTGCCAGCAGTTTGTCACAGGGGGCCTACGAGCAGTACTTC	CASSLSQGAYEQYF
TRBV29-1	NA	TRBD1	TRBJ2-2	TGCAGCGGGTTAGGGGGCCCGAACACCGGGGAGCTGTTTTTT	CSGLGGPNTGELFF
TRBV7-2	NA	TRBD2	TRBJ2-1	TGTGCCAGCAGCTTGACTAGCGGAACCTACAATGAGCAGTTCTTC	CASSLTSGTYNEQFF
TRBV18	once	NA	TRBJ1-4	TGTGCCAGCTCAAAAGGACACAATGAAAAACTGTTTTTT	CASSKGHNEKLFF
TRBV28	NA	TRBD1	TRBJ1-5	TGTGCCAGCAGTTTGGGGACAGGTTACAATCAGCCCCAGCATTTT	CASSLGTGYNQPQHF
TRBV18	NA	TRBD1	TRBJ1-2	TGTGCCAGCTCGGCCTTACAGGGGGCCGGCTATGGCTACACCTTC	CASSALQGAGYGYTF
TRBV7-9	NA	NA	TRBJ2-1	TGTGCCAGCAGCTTCGGGGAGTCGAACCCTGGCGCCTACAATGAGCAGTTCTTC	CASSFGESNPGAYNEQFF
TRBV25-1	NA	TRBD1	TRBJ2-3	TGTGCCAGCAGAGCTCCGGGGACAGGGGAAGATACGCAGTATTTT	CASRAPGTGEDTQYF
TRBV30	NA	TRBD1	TRBJ1-2	TGTGCCTGGAGTGCAGGACAGGGAGGCGGCTACACCTTC	CAWSAGQGGGYTF
TRBV24-1	NA	NA	TRBJ1-4	TGTGCCACCAGTGACTCACATAATGAAAAACTGTTTTTT	CATSDSHNEKLFF
TRBV4-2	NA	TRBD2	TRBJ2-2	TGTGCCAGCAGCTCAGCGGGAGTGAACACCGGGGAGCTGTTTTTT	CASSSAGVNTGELFF
TRBV6-5	once	NA	TRBJ2-7	TGTGCCAGCAGGGACTCCTCCTACGAGCAGTACTTC	CASRDSSYEQYF
TRBV7-2	few	TRBD1	TRBJ2-5	TGTGCCAGCAGCTATCCGGGACAGGGAGGAGAGACCCAGTACTTC	CASSYPGQGGETQYF
TRBV7-9	NA	NA	TRBJ2-3	TGTGCCAGCAGCTTAGTACAGGGTACAGATACGCAGTATTTT	CASSLVQGTDTQYF
TRBV7-9	NA	NA	TRBJ1-6	TGTGCCAGCAGCCCGGAGAATTCACCCCTCCACTTT	CASSPENSPLHF
TRBV19	NA	TRBD2	TRBJ2-1	TGTGCCAGCCACGATAGCGGGTACTCCAATGAGCAGTTCTTC	CASHDSGYSNEQFF
TRBV7-2	NA	NA	TRBJ1-2	TGTGCCAGCAGCTTACAAGCATCAGCGATCAACTATGGCTACACCTTC	CASSLQASAINYGYTF
TRBV7-9	NA	TRBD2	TRBJ2-1	TGTGCCAGCAGCCTAGCGGGAGTGGCGGGGAATGAGCAGTTCTTC	CASSLAGVAGNEQFF
TRBV28	NA	TRBD2	TRBJ2-1	TGTGCCAGCAGCCCGAGGACTAGCCTAGTGGGGTACAATGAGCAGTTCTTC	CASSPRTSLVGYNEQFF
TRBV6-1	medium-sized	TRBD2	TRBJ2-5	TGTGCCAGCAGTGAACTAGCGGGAGGGCCACAAGAGACCCAGTACTTC	CASSELAGGPQETQYF
TRBV2	NA	NA	TRBJ2-5	TGTGCCAGCAGTGAGGGCGGGAACTTCCAAGAGACCCAGTACTTC	CASSEGGNFQETQYF
TRBV2	NA	TRBD1	TRBJ1-6	TGTGCCAGCAGTCTCCCGCCGGGACAGGGTTTATCACCCCTCCACTTT	CASSLPPGQGLSPLHF
TRBV3-1/TRBV3-2	NA	NA	TRBJ2-1	TGTGCCAGCAGCCAAACGTGGCGGGCGAACAATGAGCAGTTCTTC	CASSQTWRANNEQFF
TRBV2	NA	NA	TRBJ2-5	TGTGCCAGCAGTGCGACAGCAGCTCAAGAGACCCAGTACTTC	CASSATAAQETQYF